This TCR beta chain was retrieved from a study of T cells in Graves' hyperthyroidism and ophthalmopathy. The CDR3 runs 17 residues. Germline CDR1 reads MNHEY; CDR2 reads SMNVEV (reference sequence). Germline trimming cut 0 bases from V and 4 bases from J; bases unmatched to any gene: 9. The study defined stable Graves' hyperthyroidism as no ophthalmopathy progression within 18 months. TCR beta CDR3 sequences were amplified from RNA transcripts. RT-PCR in the first round (using the HTBI primer set) targeted the TCR CDR3. TCRdb redid the calling of the multiplex PCR reads with MiXCR, one entry per CDR3 protein. The sample gives about 560,000 distinct CDR3 sequences, around 17% of which show up once; 18% is in the top ten. Of note for this clonotype: No antigen is known for it. This sequence may be a read error, since a much larger clone differs from it by one base.

Study outcomes and limitations: Also found in blood were most expanded thyroid clonotypes above 0.001. Ophthalmopathy and stable hyperthyroidism were separated by a 13 V-J model.

This clonotype was sampled from a woman aged 18-30 years with Graves' hyperthyroidism. The chain combines TRBV27 with TRBJ2-1, with 7 bases that match TRBD2. What was sequenced was blood. The CDR3 DNA is TGTGCCAGCAGTTTATCCACTCTAGCGGATATATACAATGAGCAGTTCTTC. It codes for CASSLSTLADIYNEQFF.